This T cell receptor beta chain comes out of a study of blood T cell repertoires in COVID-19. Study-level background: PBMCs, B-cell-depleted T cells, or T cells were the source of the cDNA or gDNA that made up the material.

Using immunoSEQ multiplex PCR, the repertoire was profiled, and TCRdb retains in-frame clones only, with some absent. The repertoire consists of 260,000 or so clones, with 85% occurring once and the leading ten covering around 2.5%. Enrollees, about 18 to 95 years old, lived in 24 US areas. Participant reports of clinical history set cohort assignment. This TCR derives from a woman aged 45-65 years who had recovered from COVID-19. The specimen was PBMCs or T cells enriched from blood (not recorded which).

In nucleotides, the CDR3 is TGTGCCAGTAGTATAGGGGCGGGAGGGTCGGTGTTTGATGAGCAGTTCTTC. Protein: CASSIGAGGSVFDEQFF. The chain combines TRBV19 with TRBJ2-1; 9 bases are a match to TRBD2. This CDR3 has 17 amino acids. V lost 1 base to trimming and J lost 8 bases; unmatched junction nucleotides: 12. In germline, CDR1 is LNHDA, CDR2 SQIVND (reference sequence).